The rows below give T cell receptor beta chains drawn from one sample of a study of spatial heterogeneity in lung cancer. TCRdb itself ran the 5' RACE reads through MiXCR, one entry per CDR3 protein. The sample shows approximately 39,000 distinct CDR3 sequences, 7% to 7.5% of them seen only once. This material consisted of PBMCs, taken at surgery. The receptors originated from a female donor with early-stage non-small cell lung cancer. Both conserved end residues are part of each CDR3. The D gene is left open where the match is weak. Not all rows give a size; the values are once, few, many and, for expanded clones, a class.

abundance	j_gene	d_gene	v_gene	CDR3nt	CDR3aa
many	TRBJ2-3	TRBD2	TRBV6-1	TGTGCCAGCAGTGTAAAGCGGGGGAGCACAGATACGCAGTATTTT	CASSVKRGSTDTQYF
.	TRBJ2-7	.	TRBV24-1	TGTGCCACCAGTGATCCCTCGGGCAGGGATGGCTACGAGCAGTACTTC	CATSDPSGRDGYEQYF
once	TRBJ1-5	.	TRBV28	TGTGCCAGCAGTTTTCGGCAGTTCGTGGATCAGCCCCAGCATTTT	CASSFRQFVDQPQHF
many	TRBJ2-7	.	TRBV28	TGTGCCAGCGGGGAGACTAGGGTGCCCGAGCAGTACTTC	CASGETRVPEQYF
.	TRBJ2-1	TRBD1	TRBV7-9	TGTGCCAGCAGACCAGGGGGCCGGGATGAGCAGTTCTTC	CASRPGGRDEQFF
many	TRBJ2-4	TRBD1	TRBV7-9	TGTGCCAGCATCGGGACAGGAAACATTCAGTACTTC	CASIGTGNIQYF
many	TRBJ1-1	.	TRBV7-8	TGTGCCAGCAGCTTATGGGGGTACCAGGGGACTGAAGCTTTCTTT	CASSLWGYQGTEAFF
many	TRBJ1-2	.	TRBV6-6	TGTGCCAGCAGAGGGGACGGAACCAGCTACACCTTC	CASRGDGTSYTF
many	TRBJ2-3	TRBD2	TRBV5-1	TGCGCCAGCAGCTTAGCGGGGGCGGTGGATACGCAGTATTTT	CASSLAGAVDTQYF
many	TRBJ2-7	TRBD1	TRBV12-3/TRBV12-4	TGTGCCAGCAGTCCGGGACAGTTTGGCGAGCAGTACTTC	CASSPGQFGEQYF
.	TRBJ1-4	.	TRBV6-5	TGTGCCAGCAGTTCAAGTGAAAAACTGTTTTTT	CASSSSEKLFF
few	TRBJ2-1	TRBD2	TRBV7-9	TGTGCCAGCAGACAGGGCGGGAGGGCCCATGAGCAGTTCTTC	CASRQGGRAHEQFF
many	TRBJ2-1	.	TRBV11-1	TGTGCCAGCAGAGGGGACCCCAGGTACAATGAGCAGTTCTTC	CASRGDPRYNEQFF
few	TRBJ1-2	TRBD1	TRBV5-4	TGTGCCAGCAGCTTGCCTACAGGGGATGGCTACACCTTC	CASSLPTGDGYTF
many	TRBJ2-5	.	TRBV20-1	TGCAGTGCTAGAGCGGGACAATCAGAGACCCAGTACTTC	CSARAGQSETQYF
few	TRBJ1-2	.	TRBV5-1	TGCGCCAGCAGCTTGGACAGGGTCTATGGCTACACCTTC	CASSLDRVYGYTF
few	TRBJ2-7	TRBD2	TRBV7-2	TGTGCCAGCAGCCCCCTACCCGGGACTAGCTACGAGCAGTACTTC	CASSPLPGTSYEQYF
.	TRBJ2-4	.	TRBV20-1	TGCAGTGCCGCGACCCACGGACCATCGGGGGCCAAAAACATTCAGTACTTC	CSAATHGPSGAKNIQYF
.	TRBJ1-1	.	TRBV5-1	TGCGCCAGCAGCTTGGATGGGGGAGACACTGAAGCTTTCTTT	CASSLDGGDTEAFF